A selection of T cell receptor beta chains follows, all from one sample in a study of T cells in Graves' hyperthyroidism and ophthalmopathy. A single record per CDR3 protein comes from TCRdb applying MiXCR to the multiplex PCR reads. This table holds 500,000 to 650,000 distinct CDR3 sequences, roughly a sixth found once. Input material: blood. These receptors came from a young woman with Graves' ophthalmopathy. The CDR3 runs from the conserved cysteine through the conserved F or W. A D gene is named only where the DNA matches it firmly. A clone size is listed for some rows: how often the clone was seen (once, few, many), or a class if it is expanded.

J gene: TRBJ2-1; D gene: NA; clone size: few; V gene: TRBV9; CDR3 protein: CASSVVEQNYNEQFF; CDR3 DNA: TGTGCCAGCAGCGTAGTAGAACAAAATTACAATGAGCAGTTCTTC
J gene: TRBJ1-1; D gene: NA; clone size: NA; V gene: TRBV20-1; CDR3 protein: CSATTGNTEAFF; CDR3 DNA: TGCAGTGCTACAACAGGGAACACTGAAGCTTTCTTT
J gene: TRBJ1-5; D gene: NA; clone size: once; V gene: TRBV6-2/TRBV6-3; CDR3 protein: CASSYQGYQPQHF; CDR3 DNA: TGTGCCAGCAGTTACCAGGGGTATCAGCCCCAGCATTTT
J gene: TRBJ1-3; D gene: NA; clone size: few; V gene: TRBV6-1; CDR3 protein: CASSRDGPSGNTIYF; CDR3 DNA: TGTGCCAGCAGTCGGGACGGTCCCTCGGGAAACACCATATATTTT
J gene: TRBJ1-6; D gene: TRBD1; clone size: few; V gene: TRBV28; CDR3 protein: CASSPRTGGISPLHF; CDR3 DNA: TGTGCCAGCAGTCCAAGGACAGGGGGCATTTCACCCCTCCACTTT
J gene: TRBJ2-5; D gene: TRBD2; clone size: many; V gene: TRBV12-3/TRBV12-4; CDR3 protein: CASSPTSAGETQYF; CDR3 DNA: TGTGCCAGCAGTCCGACTAGCGCGGGAGAGACCCAGTACTTC
J gene: TRBJ2-7; D gene: NA; clone size: once; V gene: TRBV20-1; CDR3 protein: CSATRSGYSYEQYF; CDR3 DNA: TGCAGTGCTACCCGTAGCGGATACTCCTACGAGCAGTACTTC
J gene: TRBJ2-5; D gene: NA; clone size: many; V gene: TRBV7-9; CDR3 protein: CASSLAGTPTETQYF; CDR3 DNA: TGTGCCAGCAGCTTAGCCGGGACTCCAACGGAGACCCAGTACTTC
J gene: TRBJ1-1; D gene: TRBD1; clone size: few; V gene: TRBV29-1; CDR3 protein: CSVVGTGVAEAFF; CDR3 DNA: TGCAGCGTTGTGGGGACAGGGGTAGCTGAAGCTTTCTTT
J gene: TRBJ1-4; D gene: NA; clone size: few; V gene: TRBV5-6; CDR3 protein: CASSSRRGVGTANEKLFF; CDR3 DNA: TGTGCCAGCAGCTCACGGAGGGGTGTGGGGACCGCTAATGAAAAACTGTTTTTT